This paragraph reports one T cell receptor (beta chain). Only in-frame clones appear in the TCRdb table, and some are missing; sequencing was by immunoSEQ multiplex PCR. The table lists roughly 2,500,000 clones, 93% of them singletons. This sample was taken from a study of shared clonotypes between healthy human individuals. Germline-derived CDR1 and CDR2 are SGHNT and YYREEE (reference sequence). The V segment lost 4 bases and the J segment 5 bases; nucleotides outside the gene matches: 5. The CDR3 runs to 16 residues. The sequenced material came from naive CD4+ T cells from PBMCs. Subset here: CD45RA+ positively selected. V and J are TRBV5-4 and TRBJ2-5, with TRBD2 identical over 16 bases. The receptor was derived from a man in his late teens or twenties in good health. Some clones in this sample may be carry-over from other donors' samples. The CDR3 nucleotides read TGTGCCAGCAGCCAGGGGACTAGCGGGAGGGGTGAGACCCAGTACTTC. Its protein product is CASSQGTSGRGETQYF.